A selection of T cell receptor beta chains follows, all from one sample in a study of cytomegalovirus exposure and HLA in healthy donors. Only in-frame clones appear in the TCRdb table, and some are missing; sequencing was by immunoSEQ multiplex PCR. The sample contains about 110,000 clones, around four fifths of which appear only once. The specimen sequenced was PBMCs. All receptors come from a man aged 45 to 65 in good health and CMV-seronegative. CDR3s include the opening cysteine and the closing phenylalanine or tryptophan. Each record gives: J gene, clone size, V gene, D gene, CDR3 protein, CDR3 DNA. A D gene is named only where the DNA matches it firmly. Part of the rows lack a size; the others show once, few, many or a class for expanded clones.

TRBJ2-1,few,TRBV25-1,TRBD2,CASSESRGGLQSEQFF,TGTGCCAGCAGTGAATCCCGGGGGGGGCTACAAAGTGAGCAGTTCTTC
TRBJ1-5,NA,TRBV5-1,NA,CASSLDSSWDKPQHF,TGCGCCAGCAGCTTGGACAGTTCTTGGGACAAGCCCCAGCATTTT
TRBJ2-5,NA,TRBV25-1,TRBD1,CASSSQGAIVKETQYF,TGTGCCAGCAGTTCACAGGGGGCGATTGTGAAAGAGACCCAGTACTTC
TRBJ1-3,NA,TRBV6-6,NA,CASSSPGVSGNTIYF,TGTGCCAGCAGTTCCCCAGGGGTTTCTGGAAACACCATATATTTT
TRBJ1-5,NA,TRBV28,NA,CASTSDLSNQPQHF,TGCGCCAGCACCTCGGACTTGAGCAATCAGCCCCAGCATTTT
TRBJ1-4,NA,TRBV5-6,NA,CASSLLQFTPYEKLFF,TGTGCCAGCAGCTTGTTACAGTTTACTCCTTATGAAAAACTGTTTTTT
TRBJ1-2,NA,TRBV28,TRBD1,CASSSTGGGYGYTF,TGTGCCAGCAGTTCCACAGGGGGCGGCTATGGCTACACCTTC
TRBJ2-3,NA,TRBV7-9,NA,CASSPSHYTDTQYF,TGTGCCAGCAGCCCGAGCCATTATACAGATACGCAGTATTTT
TRBJ2-4,few,TRBV5-1,NA,CASSLDSHGGIQYF,TGCGCCAGCAGCTTGGACAGTCATGGAGGCATTCAGTACTTC
TRBJ2-5,once,TRBV9,TRBD2,CASSRLAGGVLQETQYF,TGTGCCAGCAGCCGCTTAGCGGGGGGCGTCTTACAAGAGACCCAGTACTTC
TRBJ1-2,NA,TRBV28,TRBD1,CASSRAGGFNYGYTF,TGTGCCAGTAGTCGCGCAGGGGGTTTTAACTATGGCTACACCTTC
TRBJ1-2,NA,TRBV11-2,NA,CASSPAREAGGYTF,TGTGCCAGCAGCCCGGCCCGGGAGGCGGGCGGCTACACCTTC
TRBJ2-2,once,TRBV7-9,NA,CASSLVGGTGELFF,TGTGCCAGCAGCTTAGTTGGAGGGACCGGGGAGCTGTTTTTT
TRBJ1-1,NA,TRBV5-8,NA,CASSLGRGGEGEAFF,TGTGCCAGCAGCTTGGGCAGGGGCGGTGAAGGTGAAGCTTTCTTT
TRBJ2-5,once,TRBV10-1,TRBD2,CASTPGLAAQETQYF,TGCGCCAGCACTCCGGGACTAGCTGCCCAAGAGACCCAGTACTTC
TRBJ2-3,NA,TRBV5-1,NA,CASSFSDSTDTQYF,TGCGCCAGCAGCTTTTCAGATAGCACAGATACGCAGTATTTT
TRBJ2-5,NA,TRBV19,TRBD1,CASRNDRGRTQETQYF,TGTGCCAGTAGGAACGACAGGGGCCGGACCCAAGAGACCCAGTACTTC
TRBJ2-5,NA,TRBV7-6,NA,CASSSEETQYF,TGTGCCAGCAGCTCAGAAGAGACCCAGTACTTC
TRBJ2-5,NA,TRBV7-2,TRBD1,CASSLQGRSETQYF,TGTGCCAGCAGCCTACAGGGGAGATCGGAGACCCAGTACTTC
TRBJ1-5,NA,TRBV6-5,TRBD1,CASSQTGEVQPQHF,TGTGCCAGCAGTCAGACAGGGGAAGTTCAGCCCCAGCATTTT
TRBJ2-1,NA,TRBV9,NA,CASSVTQDNEQFF,TGTGCCAGCAGCGTTACACAGGACAATGAGCAGTTCTTC
TRBJ1-2,NA,TRBV5-1,NA,CASSLVGGSYGYTF,TGCGCCAGCAGCTTGGTGGGGGGTTCCTACGGCTACACCTTC
TRBJ2-3,NA,TRBV7-2,NA,CASSFAGPGDTQYF,TGTGCCAGCAGCTTCGCGGGGCCCGGAGATACGCAGTATTTT
TRBJ1-1,NA,TRBV4-1,NA,CASSQDQGRLAAFF,TGCGCCAGCAGCCAAGATCAGGGGCGTCTCGCCGCTTTCTTT
TRBJ1-3,NA,TRBV30,NA,CAWSVAGTSGNTIYF,TGTGCCTGGAGTGTAGCGGGGACCTCTGGAAACACCATATATTTT
TRBJ2-2,NA,TRBV19,TRBD2,CASRPHGLAGGRNTGELFF,TGTGCCAGCCGGCCTCACGGACTAGCGGGGGGTCGGAACACCGGGGAGCTGTTTTTT
TRBJ2-5,once,TRBV7-2,TRBD2,CASSPTSGGWETQYF,TGTGCCAGCAGCCCCACTAGCGGGGGGTGGGAGACCCAGTACTTC
TRBJ2-2,NA,TRBV11-2,NA,CASSPGSENTGELFF,TGTGCCAGCAGCCCGGGGTCCGAGAACACCGGGGAGCTGTTTTTT
TRBJ1-6,NA,TRBV5-6,NA,CASSEAPYNSPLHF,TGTGCCAGCAGCGAAGCTCCCTATAATTCACCCCTCCACTTT
TRBJ1-5,NA,TRBV7-9,TRBD1,CASSPDRGNQPQHF,TGTGCCAGCAGTCCGGACAGGGGGAATCAGCCCCAGCATTTT
TRBJ2-5,NA,TRBV30,TRBD2,CAWSVTGGAMGQETQYF,TGTGCCTGGAGTGTAACCGGGGGGGCCATGGGCCAAGAGACCCAGTACTTC
TRBJ1-1,NA,TRBV18,NA,CASSPLKGRALNTEAFF,TGTGCCAGCTCCCCGCTCAAGGGCAGGGCCTTGAACACTGAAGCTTTCTTT
TRBJ1-4,few,TRBV11-2,NA,CASRQATGLDEKLFF,TGTGCCAGCAGACAAGCGACAGGCTTGGATGAAAAACTGTTTTTT
TRBJ1-6,NA,TRBV6-6,NA,CATRQVAGSPLHF,TGTGCCACACGACAGGTGGCGGGTTCACCCCTCCACTTT
TRBJ2-2,NA,TRBV5-8,TRBD2,CASSFLGGRSTGELFF,TGTGCCAGCAGCTTCCTGGGAGGGCGAAGCACCGGGGAGCTGTTTTTT
TRBJ2-5,once,TRBV20-1,NA,CSAKGETQYF,TGCAGTGCTAAGGGGGAGACCCAGTACTTC
TRBJ2-2,few,TRBV7-3,NA,CASSLSRVGELFF,TGTGCCAGCAGCCTTTCGAGGGTTGGGGAGCTGTTTTTT
TRBJ2-7,NA,TRBV20-1,NA,CSARGVSEQYF,TGCAGTGCTAGAGGCGTTAGCGAGCAGTACTTC
TRBJ1-2,NA,TRBV27,TRBD1,CASSFRGGNGYTF,TGTGCCAGCAGTTTTAGAGGGGGCAATGGCTACACCTTC
TRBJ2-1,NA,TRBV29-1,TRBD2,CSVEGETSGGGYEQFF,TGCAGCGTTGAGGGCGAGACTAGCGGGGGGGGCTATGAGCAGTTCTTC
TRBJ2-6,NA,TRBV7-2,NA,CASSFAGLAGANVLTF,TGTGCCAGCAGCTTCGCAGGTTTAGCTGGGGCCAACGTCCTGACTTTC
TRBJ1-6,few,TRBV6-5,NA,CASSRTGNSPLHF,TGTGCCAGCAGTCGAACAGGGAATTCACCCCTCCACTTT
TRBJ2-1,NA,TRBV5-1,TRBD2,CASSLGLAGGGGLLEQFF,TGCGCCAGCAGCTTGGGACTAGCGGGGGGAGGGGGCCTTCTTGAGCAGTTCTTC
TRBJ1-5,NA,TRBV6-1,NA,CASSELRGLNQPQHF,TGTGCCAGCAGTGAATTAAGGGGACTCAATCAGCCCCAGCATTTT
TRBJ1-3,NA,TRBV2,NA,CASLDRKGNTIYF,TGTGCCAGCCTGGACAGAAAAGGAAACACCATATATTTT
TRBJ1-1,NA,TRBV27,NA,CASMSNRVNTEAFF,TGTGCCAGCATGAGTAACAGGGTGAACACTGAAGCTTTCTTT
TRBJ2-3,NA,TRBV2,NA,CASRTYRGDTQYF,TGTGCCAGCAGGACCTATAGAGGAGATACGCAGTATTTT
TRBJ1-6,NA,TRBV27,NA,CASSFYRSSYNSPLHF,TGTGCCAGCAGTTTTTACAGGAGCTCCTATAATTCACCCCTCCACTTT
TRBJ1-1,few,TRBV5-8,NA,CASSGARGNTEAFF,TGTGCCAGCAGCGGGGCCAGGGGGAACACTGAAGCTTTCTTT
TRBJ2-5,NA,TRBV27,NA,CASSSTGFQETQYF,TGTGCCAGCAGTTCCACGGGTTTTCAAGAGACCCAGTACTTC
TRBJ2-7,NA,TRBV18,NA,CASSPVQGNEQYF,TGTGCCAGCTCACCGGTACAGGGAAACGAGCAGTACTTC
TRBJ2-3,NA,TRBV6-6,TRBD2,CASSQGLAGGDTQYF,TGTGCCAGCAGTCAGGGACTAGCGGGGGGAGATACGCAGTATTTT
TRBJ1-2,NA,TRBV30,TRBD1,CAWHDRAQVNYGYTF,TGTGCCTGGCACGACAGGGCACAAGTAAACTATGGCTACACCTTC
TRBJ2-1,NA,TRBV11-2,NA,CASSRQGLRIGYNEQFF,TGTGCCAGCAGCAGACAGGGACTGCGTATCGGTTACAATGAGCAGTTCTTC
TRBJ2-1,NA,TRBV19,NA,CASSIAGRGQGNEQFF,TGTGCCAGTAGTATAGCGGGCAGGGGCCAGGGGAATGAGCAGTTCTTC
TRBJ1-5,once,TRBV2,NA,CASSEYGREEPQHF,TGTGCCAGCAGTGAATATGGCAGGGAAGAGCCCCAGCATTTT